The 22 T cell receptor beta chains in this list originate from one sample, sequenced in a study of shared clonotypes between healthy human individuals. Measured with immunoSEQ multiplex PCR; TCRdb has only the in-frame clones, and not every one. The data contain some 2.1 million clones, approximately 92% of them singletons. Naive CD8 cells lacked CD45RO, underwent positive selection for CCR7 and left out terminally differentiated effector memory CD45RA+ cells. Input material: naive CD8+ T cells from PBMCs. Every receptor here comes from a man younger than 35 in good health. Some clones in this sample may be carry-over from other donors' samples.

This clone was observed once. The chain recombines TRBV4-1 with TRBJ1-1; the D is unclear. Germline V gives CDR1 MGHRA, CDR2 YSYEKL. V lost 0 bases and J 1 base, leaving 12 bases between the germline ends. The CDR3 totals 16 residues. In DNA, the CDR3 is TGCGCCAGCAGCCAAGATGGGTCGGGCAAGAACACTGAAGCTTTCTTT. Translated: CASSQDGSGKNTEAFF.

The rearrangement uses TRBV11-3 and TRBJ2-7, with D possibly being TRBD2 (6 bases). Germline V gene sequence: CDR1 SGHNT, CDR2 YENEEA. CDR3 length equals 13 residues. The V gene lost 5 bases and the J gene lost 3 bases, with 11 bases spanning the gap. This CDR3 reads CASSIGRGYEQYF. Written as DNA, the CDR3 is TGTGCCAGCAGCATCGGGAGAGGCTACGAGCAGTACTTC.

V gene TRBV19 combines with J gene TRBJ1-1; weak D call: TRBD1 (5 bases). The CDR3 is 17 amino acids. Deletions cut 1 base from V and 1 base from J, with 16 bases between. The germline CDR1 and CDR2 sequences are LNHDA and SQIVND (reference sequence). The CDR3 bases are TGTGCCAGTAGTATAGTTCCCTGGGGGGAGAGGAACACTGAAGCTTTCTTT. Encoded protein: CASSIVPWGERNTEAFF.

The gene calls are TRBV9 and TRBJ1-1; D unresolved. V lost 4 bases to trimming and J lost 2 bases, with 9 bases between them. This CDR3 has 13 residues. Germline assignment: CDR1 SGDLS and CDR2 YYNGEE. The CDR3 bases are TGTGCCAGCAGCCTCGTCTTTAACACTGAAGCTTTCTTT. Protein: CASSLVFNTEAFF.

The V call is TRBV28, the J call TRBJ2-7; 7 positions match TRBD1. The V gene's germline CDR1 is MDHEN and CDR2 SYDVKM. CDR3 length: 14 amino acids. Trimming at V came to 6 bases and at J to 3 bases, leaving 8 bases not matched to a gene. The CDR3 spells CASRTGTAYYEQYF. The CDR3, as DNA: TGTGCCAGCAGGACCGGGACAGCCTACTACGAGCAGTACTTC.

The genes are TRBV7-9 and TRBJ1-4; D is uncertain. In germline, CDR1 is SEHNR, CDR2 FQNEAQ (reference sequence). This CDR3 region has 14 residues. The V and J ends lost 4 bases and 3 bases respectively, with 9 bases between them. CDR3 bases: TGTGCCAGCAGCTCAGGAAATTCTAATGAAAAACTGTTTTTT. Translation: CASSSGNSNEKLFF.

The V gene is TRBV7-6, the J gene TRBJ2-7; D is unclear. CDR3 length equals 13 residues. Germline V CDR1 and CDR2: SGHVS, FNYEAQ. The ends were cut back, 1 base at V and 7 bases at J, with 11 bases in the middle. The CDR3 spells CASSLVLPEEQYF. In DNA form, the CDR3 reads TGTGCCAGCAGCTTAGTACTTCCGGAGGAGCAGTACTTC.

DNA of the CDR3: TGTGCCAGCAGTTACTTTGCAACTAATGAAAAACTGTTTTTT. This encodes CASSYFATNEKLFF. The V gene is TRBV6-6, the J gene TRBJ1-4, with D unclear. Germline V gives CDR1 MNHNY, CDR2 SVGAGI (reference sequence). This CDR3 has 14 residues. V was clipped by 1 base and J by 0 bases, with 3 bases between them.

The CDR3 protein is CAWQTVAPASNQPQHF. The CDR3 DNA sequence: TGTGCCTGGCAGACTGTCGCCCCAGCGAGCAATCAGCCCCAGCATTTT. This sequence joins TRBV30 and TRBJ1-5, with no clear D. Trimming removed 5 bases from V and 1 base from J, with 18 bases in between. CDR1 is GTSNPN and CDR2 is SVGIG in the germline V gene (reference sequence). The CDR3 has 16 amino acids.

The gene calls are TRBV27 and TRBJ2-3; D gene ambiguous. V was pared by 5 bases and J by 6 bases, with 27 bases between. Germline assignment: CDR1 MNHEY and CDR2 SMNVEV (reference sequence). The CDR3 has 18 amino acids. CDR3 residues: CASSTRQSGRPPSDTQYF. Written as DNA, the CDR3 is TGTGCCAGCAGTACCCGGCAGTCTGGCAGACCCCCATCGGATACGCAGTATTTT.

This rearrangement joins TRBV29-1 to TRBJ2-3, with TRBD1 matching over 11 bases. Germline-derived CDR1 and CDR2 are SQVTM and ANQGSEA. J lost 3 bases, V lost 7 bases, and 3 bases had no gene match. The CDR3 covers 13 residues. This chain's CDR3 is CSARDRGTDTQYF. Written as DNA, the CDR3 is TGCAGCGCCCGGGACAGGGGGACAGATACGCAGTATTTT.

This clone was counted only a few times. The CDR3 loop is CASSSGRLHYTF. The DNA of the CDR3 is TGCGCCAGCAGCTCGGGACGCCTTCACTACACCTTC. The J gene is TRBJ1-2, the V gene TRBV4-1, with D possibly TRBD1 on 5 matching bases. Germline V CDR1 and CDR2: MGHRA, YSYEKL. The CDR3 spans 12 residues. V was trimmed by 5 bases and J by 10 bases, leaving 14 bases between them.

V usage is TRBV5-4 and J usage is TRBJ2-3, with D perhaps matching TRBD2 (7 bases). CDR3 length equals 16 residues. V was shortened by 2 bases and J by 4 bases, with 17 bases between the two germline ends. Germline V gene data show CDR1 as SGHNT and CDR2 as YYREEE (reference sequence). This CDR3 is CASSFLAGAGADTQYF. CDR3 coding DNA: TGTGCCAGCAGCTTCCTGGCGGGGGCAGGGGCAGATACGCAGTATTTT.

V and J are TRBV9 and TRBJ2-7; D is perhaps TRBD1 or TRBD2 (5 bases each). With 4 bases removed from V and 5 bases from J, the gap between germline ends came to 16 bases. The CDR3 spans 14 residues. Per germline, CDR1 SGDLS and CDR2 YYNGEE. CDR3 residues: CASSSSGRVDEQYF. The CDR3 DNA is TGTGCCAGCAGCTCCTCAGGGAGAGTGGACGAGCAGTACTTC.

V gene TRBV15 combines with J gene TRBJ1-1, with a possible D match to TRBD1 (5 bases). Germline-derived CDR1 and CDR2 are LNHNV and YYDKDF (reference sequence). V was pared by 0 bases and J by 1 base, with 12 bases between. The CDR3 totals 16 residues. This CDR3 reads CATSRDGGGKNTEAFF. Here the CDR3 DNA reads TGTGCCACCAGCAGAGATGGTGGGGGAAAGAACACTGAAGCTTTCTTT.

Here the CDR3 DNA reads TGTGCCAGCAGTTTGGTAGGGGATAATTCACCCCTCCACTTT. Translating it yields CASSLVGDNSPLHF. The genes are TRBV28 and TRBJ1-6; maybe TRBD1 (5 bases). The CDR3 contains 14 residues. CDR1 is MDHEN, CDR2 SYDVKM, per germline. V lost 3 bases, J lost 5 bases, and 8 bases lay in between. Complete variable domain (other parts from reference TRBV28 and TRBJ1-6): DVKVTQSSRYLVKRTGEKVFLECVQDMDHENMFWYRQDPGLGLRLIYFSYDVKMKEKGDIPEGYSVSREKKERFSLILESASTNQTSMYLCASSLVGDNSPLHFGNGTRLTVT.

This clone appeared a single time. The CDR3 region is CASSLSAVAYNEQFF. In DNA, the CDR3 is TGTGCCAGCAGTTTATCGGCGGTCGCCTACAATGAGCAGTTCTTC. This chain uses TRBV27 with TRBJ2-1; D not certain. Trimming removed 0 bases at V and 2 bases at J, with 8 bases between. The CDR3 has 15 amino acids. Germline CDR1 and CDR2: MNHEY and SMNVEV (reference sequence).

DNA for the CDR3: TGTGCCACCAGCAGAGATCGGGGCGTGTATACCGGGGAGCTGTTTTTT. This gives the protein CATSRDRGVYTGELFF. V and J are TRBV15 and TRBJ2-2, with D perhaps matching TRBD1 or TRBD2 (5 bases each). CDR1 is LNHNV and CDR2 is YYDKDF in the germline V gene (reference sequence). The CDR3 spans 16 residues. V was pared by 0 bases and J by 5 bases, with 13 bases between.

Concerning this clone itself: The identical CDR3 is also encoded by other nucleotide sequences in the sample. The gene calls are TRBV9 and TRBJ2-3; TRBD2 matches 10 bases. V lost 1 base, J lost 5 bases, and 4 bases stayed unmatched. From germline, CDR1 is SGDLS and CDR2 YYNGEE. The CDR3 totals 15 residues. The CDR3 nucleotides read TGTGCCAGCAGCGTAAGCGGGAGGGCCATAGATACGCAGTATTTT. Translating gives CASSVSGRAIDTQYF.

The gene calls are TRBV18 and TRBJ1-1; D is ambiguous. Trimming left V 6 bases short and J 0 bases short, with 14 bases between. CDR1 is KGHSH and CDR2 is LQKENI in the germline V gene. This CDR3 contains 15 residues. This chain's CDR3 is CASSSEGGLNTEAFF. The CDR3 nucleotides are TGTGCCAGCTCTTCCGAGGGAGGGCTGAACACTGAAGCTTTCTTT.

The gene calls are TRBV9 and TRBJ2-7, with 7 bases that match TRBD1. The V segment lost 4 bases and the J segment 3 bases; nucleotides outside the gene matches: 7. The CDR3 sequence is 14 residues long. CDR1 SGDLS and CDR2 YYNGEE come from the germline V gene. The CDR3 DNA sequence: TGTGCCAGCAGCCACAGGGACAGAATCTACGAGCAGTACTTC. This sequence encodes CASSHRDRIYEQYF.

This chain links TRBV7-2 with TRBJ1-4; no firm D call. The V end was cut by 1 base, the J end by 6 bases, with 9 bases between. CDR1 and CDR2 (germline): SGHTA, FQGNSA. The CDR3 extends over 14 amino acids. CDR3 amino acids: CASSLVGSYEKLFF. CDR3 in DNA: TGTGCCAGCAGCTTAGTGGGGAGTTATGAAAAACTGTTTTTT.